This TCR beta chain was profiled in a study of regulatory T cells in long-lasting Graves disease. Study results and limitations: Favored gene segments in persistent disease were TRBV28, TRBJ1-2 and TRBJ2-5.

The table lists this clonotype with many counts. Its antigen is currently unknown. Time point defined: persistent/refractory GD, antithyroid drugs over 5 years with positive TRAb. Researchers made the TCR library from RNA that was extracted from PBMCs. TCR beta libraries were built with iRepertoire HTBI primers and Arm-PCR of CDR3 regions. TCRdb independently ran MiXCR on the multiplex PCR reads; one entry per CDR3 protein. The sample yields over 450,000 distinct CDR3 sequences, about 22% seen once. The CDR3 consists of 16 residues. V was cut by 5 bases and J by 0 bases, with 17 bases left in between. The V call is TRBV12-3 or TRBV12-4, the J call TRBJ2-7, with D unresolved. This TCR derives from a female donor with Graves disease. The specimen comprised peripheral blood mononuclear cells (PBMCs), sampled when the disease was refractory, from a patient treated with antithyroid drugs. The CDR3 DNA reads TGTGCCAGCAGTAGCCTACCTGGACGGAGCTCCTACGAGCAGTACTTC. It translates to CASSSLPGRSSYEQYF.